This T cell receptor beta chain appears in the sequencing data of a study of human T cells and chemical hapten exposure. Across the whole study: TCR yields per sample varied mostly from small pooled library volume differences.

For the library, individual cDNA molecules each received unique molecular identifiers. TCRdb reprocessed the RACE reads via MiXCR and lists one record per CDR3 protein. The sample has 80,000 to 100,000 distinct CDR3 sequences; roughly 11% are singletons. Trimming at V came to 4 bases and at J to 6 bases, leaving 10 bases not matched to a gene. The CDR3 runs to 16 residues. Germline V gene sequence: CDR1 MDHEN, CDR2 SYDVKM. The time point denotes: patch test 3, about 24 weeks after DPC sensitization. Treatment: therapeutic diphenylcyclopropenone sensitization with weekly scalp DPC. This clonotype has only a few counts.

This chain connects TRBV28 to TRBJ2-2, with TRBD1 identical over 8 bases. This TCR derives from a woman between 25 and 40 years old with alopecia areata. Some clones in this sample may be carry-over from other donors' samples. This sample comprised whole blood, obtained in connection with sensitization to the hapten diphenylcyclopropenone (DPC). This CDR3 is CASSSPRTGRSGELFF. In DNA form, the CDR3 reads TGTGCCAGCAGTTCCCCTCGGACAGGGAGGTCCGGGGAGCTGTTTTTT. The full variable domain, completed using reference TRBV28 and TRBJ2-2, is DVKVTQSSRYLVKRTGEKVFLECVQDMDHENMFWYRQDPGLGLRLIYFSYDVKMKEKGDIPEGYSVSREKKERFSLILESASTNQTSMYLCASSSPRTGRSGELFFGEGSRLTVL.